This TCR beta chain was observed in a study of blood T cell repertoires in COVID-19. Clones were read by immunoSEQ multiplex PCR, and TCRdb kept only the in-frame ones, dropping some. The sample yields a few hundred thousand clones, roughly nine tenths seen once. Sequenced sample: peripheral blood. This TCR was sampled from a woman aged 60-75 years with COVID-19, enrolled during active disease.

CDR3 sequence reads: CASLTGGQGQPQHF. The CDR3 DNA follows: TGTGCCAGCTTGACAGGGGGGCAGGGGCAGCCCCAGCATTTT. V is TRBV28 and J is TRBJ1-5; 9 bases agree with TRBD1. The CDR3 totals 14 residues. Germline V gene lookup returns CDR1 MDHEN and CDR2 SYDVKM. The V and J ends lost 8 bases and 7 bases, in that order; junction bases with no gene match: 9.